This TCR beta chain was observed in a study of shared clonotypes between healthy human individuals. Study background: There were three CD4 naive, three CD4 memory, two CD8 naive and one CD8 memory plates per donor. Study-wide points: Large depth notwithstanding, sorted-subset sequencing proved incomplete by rarefaction.

None of the donors, who were healthy HIV-negative adults, had recently had acute infections or vaccinations. Trimming took off 5 bases at V and 4 bases at J, with 9 bases between the two ends. The CDR3 covers 12 residues. In germline, CDR1 is SGHTA, CDR2 FQGNSA. This clone has more than one count but fewer than ten. Antigen unknown. Genomic DNA (from each subset) was split evenly across several immunoSEQ plates. Repertoires were generated with immunoSEQ multiplex PCR, while TCRdb's copy carries only in-frame clones and drops some. This table has about 770,000 clones, roughly 72% appearing once. This clonotype was sampled from a woman aged 30 to 39 in good health. The sequencing sample was made of memory CD4+ T cells sorted from blood. Stated subset: CD45RA-negative fraction. V is TRBV7-2 and J is TRBJ2-7; no reliable D call. The CDR3 region has the DNA TGTGCCAGCAGCCAACGGACGTACGAGCAGTACTTC. It yields the protein CASSQRTYEQYF.